Listed here is a single T cell receptor (beta chain). The use of a sample-barcoded 5' primer and a J-beta primer mix characterized a second PCR of about 6 to 11 cycles. TCRdb reanalysed the 5' RACE reads using MiXCR and keeps one entry per CDR3 protein. Among around 780,000 distinct CDR3 sequences, roughly 25% were seen once, and the ten largest hold under 3%. This entry comes from a study of blood T cells in healthy people across ages. Aged roughly 6 to 90, donors were systemically healthy Caucasians from Russia. Isolated per sample were at least 7 million PBMCs. Total RNA extracted from each sample amounted to at least 5.5 micrograms. The same data also contributed to another study, on T cells of mothers and their children. This second study says: Related mother-child pairs shared marginally more repertoire than unrelated pairs, though not significantly.

This sequence originates from a boy under 18 in good health. The sequencing sample was made of blood.

The CDR3 here is CSARDQKLVYEQYF. The CDR3 DNA sequence: TGCAGTGCTAGAGATCAGAAACTCGTCTACGAGCAGTACTTC. V usage is TRBV20-1 and J usage is TRBJ2-5; D gene ambiguous. Gene TRBJ2-7 matches the end of the DNA better, so the J call may be wrong. CDR3 length equals 14 residues. Germline CDR1 DFQATT, CDR2 SNEGSKA (reference sequence).